The T cell receptor beta chain described here comes from a study of human CD8 memory T cell subsets. Libraries targeted TCR beta using 5' RACE with UMIs. TCRdb re-called the 5' RACE reads; every CDR3 protein appears as one record, without DNA. There are around 4,000 distinct CDR3 sequences in the sample, with about 31% held by the top ten. Germline CDR1 reads SGHAT; CDR2 reads FQNNGV. The CDR3 length is 16 residues. Specimen: CD8+ T cells from PBMCs. This clonotype was obtained from a human donor in good health. The gene calls are TRBV11-2 and TRBJ1-3; the TCRdb D gene call, TRBD1, has no DNA to confirm it. This CDR3 is CASSLYRGDPGNTIYF. The whole variable domain, remainder taken from reference TRBV11-2 and TRBJ1-3, is EAGVAQSPRYKIIEKRQSVAFWCNPISGHATLYWYQQILGQGPKLLIQFQNNGVVDDSQLPKDRFSAERLKGVDSTLKIQPAKLEDSAVYLCASSLYRGDPGNTIYFGEGSWLTVV.